The 10 T cell receptor beta chains reported below all come from one sample, sequenced in a study of vaccination effects on CD4 cells after COVID-19. These receptors have no known antigen. Cells that had been cultured for less than 13 days were the source of isolated CD4+ T cells. Only in-frame clones appear in the TCRdb table, and some are missing; sequencing was by immunoSEQ multiplex PCR. The repertoire includes some 49,000 clones, around four fifths of them detected once, and around 7.9% sits in the top ten. The sample consisted of CD4+ T cells from PBMCs cultured without peptide, taken before COVID-19 vaccination. Receptors originate from a human donor who had a prior SARS-CoV-2 infection.

This chain joins TRBV12-5 and TRBJ2-5, with no clear D. This CDR3 is 15 amino acids long. The germline V and J ends were trimmed by 2 bases and 4 bases, with 14 bases remaining between them. CDR1 is LGHNT and CDR2 is FRNRAP in the germline V gene. DNA for the CDR3: TGTGCTAGTGGTTTGAAGGAGCTCCTCTCAGAGACCCAGTACTTC. This translates into CASGLKELLSETQYF.

The chain carries TRBV9 and TRBJ2-2, with D perhaps TRBD1 or TRBD2 (5 bases each). There are 13 residues in the CDR3. V shed 6 bases and J shed 3 bases, with 9 bases lying between them. CDR1 SGDLS and CDR2 YYNGEE come from the germline V gene. The CDR3: CASNRGDTGELFF. CDR3 in DNA: TGTGCCAGCAACCGGGGCGACACCGGGGAGCTGTTTTTT.

J is TRBJ2-5 and V is TRBV5-4; D not resolved. Germline V lookup: CDR1 SGHNT, CDR2 YYREEE (reference sequence). The CDR3 covers 13 residues. Trimming removed 0 bases from V and 5 bases from J, with 8 bases in between. The CDR3 region is CASSLASRETQYF. The DNA of the CDR3 is TGTGCCAGCAGCTTGGCTAGTAGGGAGACCCAGTACTTC. The full variable domain, completed using reference TRBV5-4 and TRBJ2-5, is ETGVTQSPTHLIKTRGQQVTLRCSSQSGHNTVSWYQQALGQGPQFIFQYYREEENGRGNFPPRFSGLQFPNYSSELNVNALELDDSALYLCASSLASRETQYFGPGTRLLVL.

This clone was seen a few times. This chain joins TRBV5-1 and TRBJ1-4, with TRBD1 matching 9 bases. Germline loops: CDR1 SGHRS, CDR2 YFSETQ. V dropped 5 bases and J dropped 8; count of bases not matched to a gene: 10. This CDR3 is 15 amino acids long. The CDR3 here is CASRDQTGGREKLFF. CDR3 nucleotide sequence: TGCGCCAGCAGAGACCAAACAGGGGGCCGGGAAAAACTGTTTTTT.

The chain combines TRBV11-3 with TRBJ2-7; TRBD1 or TRBD2 may be the D gene (5 bases each). V was clipped by 2 bases and J by 2 bases, with 7 bases between them. Per the germline V gene, CDR1 is SGHNT and CDR2 is YENEEA. The CDR3 extends over 13 amino acids. CDR3 coding DNA: TGTGCCAGCAGCTTACGGGGCCCCTACGAGCAGTACTTC. Its protein is CASSLRGPYEQYF.

V gene TRBV4-1 combines with J gene TRBJ1-4; D is unresolved. Germline V gene data show CDR1 as MGHRA and CDR2 as YSYEKL. CDR3 length equals 15 residues. Trimming cost V 0 bases and J 5 bases, with 10 bases left between them. The CDR3 DNA reads as TGCGCCAGCAGCCAAGATGATCGACTCAATGAAAAACTGTTTTTT. Translated, it gives CASSQDDRLNEKLFF.

This chain links TRBV9 with TRBJ1-3, with TRBD1 as a possible D gene (6 bases). This CDR3 contains 17 residues. Germline V gene sequence: CDR1 SGDLS, CDR2 YYNGEE. Trimming left V 0 bases short and J 3 bases short, with 16 bases between. In DNA, the CDR3 is TGTGCCAGCAGCGTAGAGTGGAGGCAGGGGAGTGGAAACACCATATATTTT. It translates to CASSVEWRQGSGNTIYF.

The rearrangement links TRBV2 to TRBJ1-3; 10 bases fit TRBD1. This CDR3 has 15 residues. Germline assignment: CDR1 SNHLY and CDR2 FYNNEI. V dropped 7 bases and J dropped 4; count of bases not matched to a gene: 7. The CDR3 is CASTRTGGRGNTIYF. CDR3 sequence (DNA): TGTGCCAGCACCCGGACAGGGGGACGCGGAAACACCATATATTTT. The variable domain in full, completed from reference TRBV2 and TRBJ1-3, reads EPEVTQTPSHQVTQMGQEVILRCVPISNHLYFYWYRQILGQKVEFLVSFYNNEISEKSEIFDDQFSVERPDGSNFTLKIRSTKLEDSAMYFCASTRTGGRGNTIYFGEGSWLTVV.

The chain has TRBV6-2 or TRBV6-3 and TRBJ2-3; no definite D call. Germline-derived CDR1 and CDR2 are MNHEY and SVGEGT. CDR3 length: 11 residues. The germline V and J ends were trimmed by 5 bases and 6 bases, with 6 bases remaining between them. The CDR3 DNA is TGTGCCAGCAGTCTGAGGGATACGCAGTATTTT. As protein: CASSLRDTQYF.

The J gene is TRBJ2-1, the V gene TRBV6-4, with D unresolved. Germline V gene sequence: CDR1 MRHNA, CDR2 SNTAGT. V gave up 5 bases and J gave up 4 bases, with 15 bases separating them. This CDR3 comprises 15 residues. The CDR3 sequence: CASSLYPVTYNEQFF. CDR3 in DNA: TGTGCCAGCAGTCTCTACCCAGTAACGTACAATGAGCAGTTCTTC.